The source of this T cell receptor (beta chain) is a study of cytomegalovirus exposure and HLA in healthy donors. Study outcomes and limitations: Using a false discovery rate of 0.05, a later analysis showed that 15,000 to 20,000 TCR beta sequences were associated with HLA alleles. With further analysis later on, most CMV-associated TCR beta chains appeared HLA-restricted. A later analysis linked a missense DCLRE1C variant to TCR beta V- and J-gene trimming.

Germline CDR1 reads SGHRS; CDR2 reads YFSETQ. The V and J ends lost 10 bases and 0 bases respectively, with 19 bases between them. The CDR3 is 15 residues long. About this clone: Its antigen is unknown.

The study ran its PCR with 60 Vbeta and 13 Jbeta primers. TCRdb keeps only in-frame clones here, not all; method: immunoSEQ multiplex PCR. The sample has about 160,000 clones, 75% seen once. The sample taken for sequencing was PBMCs. This TCR was recovered from a woman between 45 and 60 years old in good health and CMV-seropositive. The V and J genes are TRBV5-1 and TRBJ2-5; TRBD1 might be the D (6 bases). The CDR3 nucleotides read TGCGCCTCCCACTCAGGGGATCTCAACCAAGAGACCCAGTACTTC. Translated, it gives CASHSGDLNQETQYF.